Sequencing of this T cell receptor (beta chain) was carried out in a study of shared clonotypes between healthy human individuals. Each sample came from a Caucasian adult donor living in Nashville, Tennessee. Measured with immunoSEQ multiplex PCR; TCRdb has only the in-frame clones, and not every one. The sample has about 2.4 million clones, 93% seen once; the top ten hold 0.35% to 0.45%. The CDR3 sequence is 16 residues long. CDR1 SGHVS and CDR2 FQNEAQ come from the germline V gene. The ends were cut back, 0 bases at V and 0 bases at J, with 9 bases in the middle. This chain uses TRBV7-8 with TRBJ2-1; D remains unclear. Sequenced material: naive CD4+ T cells from PBMCs. Subset of the sample: CD45RA+ positively selected. The clonotype comes from a man younger than 35 in good health. Some clones in this sample may be carry-over from other donors' samples. The CDR3 DNA reads as TGTGCCAGCAGCTTAGCGCCTGCAAGCTCCTACAATGAGCAGTTCTTC. It specifies CASSLAPASSYNEQFF.